The rows below give T cell receptor beta chains drawn from one sample of a study of blood T cells in healthy people across ages. TCRdb processed the 5' RACE reads anew with MiXCR; each CDR3 protein has one entry. This sample has roughly 550,000 distinct CDR3 sequences; around 24% occur once, and the top ten carry roughly 10%. The same specimen was also included in a second study, on T cells of mothers and their children.

Sample: blood. The origin of the receptors is a boy aged 5-17 years in good health. CDR3s include the opening cysteine and the closing phenylalanine or tryptophan. D genes are given only for firm matches. Rows give clone size only sometimes, using once, few, many, or a class for an expanded clone.

clone_size	v_call	d_call	j_call	cdr3_aa	cdr3_nt
NA	TRBV12-3/TRBV12-4	NA	TRBJ2-1	CASSLLSNEQFF	TGTGCCAGCAGTTTACTGTCTAATGAGCAGTTCTTC
NA	TRBV24-1	NA	TRBJ2-5	CATSDPRGGAETQYF	TGTGCCACCAGTGATCCCCGGGGAGGAGCGGAGACCCAGTACTTC
NA	TRBV7-2	TRBD1	TRBJ1-4	CASSNPQGAREKLFF	TGTGCCAGCAGCAACCCCCAGGGGGCCAGAGAAAAACTGTTTTTT
few	TRBV7-8	TRBD2	TRBJ2-1	CASSFQFSRTSGNEQFF	TGTGCCAGCAGCTTTCAGTTTAGTCGTACTAGCGGGAATGAGCAGTTCTTC
few	TRBV18	NA	TRBJ2-4	CASVAENIQYF	TGTGCCAGCGTCGCCGAAAACATTCAGTACTTC
NA	TRBV7-2	TRBD2	TRBJ2-5	CASTLAGPETQYF	TGTGCCAGCACGCTAGCGGGGCCAGAGACCCAGTACTTC
few	TRBV28	TRBD2	TRBJ2-3	CASSPPGRGDTQYF	TGTGCCAGCAGCCCCCCCGGGAGGGGAGATACGCAGTATTTT
NA	TRBV4-3	TRBD2	TRBJ2-2	CASSQRDGLAGFNTGELFF	TGCGCCAGCAGCCAAAGGGATGGACTAGCGGGTTTTAACACCGGGGAGCTGTTTTTT
NA	TRBV6-2/TRBV6-3	TRBD1	TRBJ1-1	CASSYPTGGSEAFF	TGTGCCAGCAGTTATCCGACAGGGGGCTCTGAAGCTTTCTTT
few	TRBV7-3	TRBD2	TRBJ2-3	CASSLMPSGTDTQYF	TGTGCCAGCAGCTTAATGCCTAGCGGGACAGATACGCAGTATTTT
NA	TRBV4-3	TRBD1	TRBJ2-3	CAGSHPTGAGDTQYF	TGCGCCGGCAGCCACCCGACAGGGGCCGGAGATACGCAGTATTTT
NA	TRBV11-2	TRBD1	TRBJ2-5	CASSLQPGQQETQYF	TGTGCCAGCAGCTTGCAGCCGGGACAGCAAGAGACCCAGTACTTC
few	TRBV12-3/TRBV12-4	NA	TRBJ2-2	CASSSTANANTGELFF	TGTGCCAGCAGCTCTACAGCAAACGCGAACACCGGGGAGCTGTTTTTT
few	TRBV20-1	NA	TRBJ2-7	CSASSGAKYEQYF	TGCAGTGCTAGTTCGGGGGCGAAGTACGAGCAGTACTTC
NA	TRBV4-3	NA	TRBJ2-1	CASSQGVVAYNEQFF	TGCGCCAGCAGCCAAGGAGTCGTCGCCTACAATGAGCAGTTCTTC
NA	TRBV28	NA	TRBJ2-3	CASSGRGDTQYF	TGTGCCAGCAGTGGACGGGGAGATACGCAGTATTTT
few	TRBV2	TRBD2	TRBJ2-7	CASSETSGPTYEQYF	TGTGCCAGCAGTGAAACTAGCGGGCCGACCTACGAGCAGTACTTC
many	TRBV12-3/TRBV12-4	NA	TRBJ1-1	CASSFSGTEAFF	TGTGCCAGCAGTTTTTCAGGGACTGAAGCTTTCTTT
few	TRBV7-3	TRBD2	TRBJ2-1	CASSLTGGGKHNEQFF	TGTGCCAGCAGCTTAACAGGCGGGGGGAAGCACAATGAGCAGTTCTTC
NA	TRBV30	NA	TRBJ2-4	CAWSVMWAGVDKNIQYF	TGTGCCTGGAGTGTAATGTGGGCAGGGGTGGACAAAAACATTCAGTACTTC
NA	TRBV3-1	TRBD1	TRBJ1-2	CASSQTGAYYGYTF	TGTGCCAGCAGCCAAACAGGGGCTTACTATGGCTACACCTTC
many	TRBV29-1	TRBD1	TRBJ2-5	CSVRWTGGAGALRETQYF	TGCAGCGTGCGATGGACAGGGGGAGCGGGAGCACTACGGGAGACCCAGTACTTC
many	TRBV15	NA	TRBJ2-3	CATTLSSDTQYF	TGTGCCACCACTCTATCCTCAGATACGCAGTATTTT
many	TRBV20-1	TRBD1	TRBJ2-7	CSHRRGTGEQYF	TGCAGTCACAGAAGGGGGACAGGCGAGCAGTACTTC
few	TRBV7-9	NA	TRBJ2-5	CASSLDLNSYQETQYF	TGTGCCAGCAGCTTAGACTTGAACAGTTACCAAGAGACCCAGTACTTC
many	TRBV4-2	NA	TRBJ2-7	CASRDGSYEQYF	TGTGCCAGCAGGGACGGATCCTACGAGCAGTACTTC